Listed below are T cell receptor beta chains from one sample, sequenced in a study of CD8+ T cells in alopecia areata. TCRdb's table, derived via immunoSEQ multiplex PCR, lists solely in-frame clones and lacks some. Among 150,000 to 200,000 clones listed, 60% to 75% were seen once. The material sequenced was CD4+ T cells sorted from blood, taken at week 24, from a patient treated with tofacitinib. The source of these receptors is a human donor with alopecia areata. Each CDR3 is given with its conserved first and last residue. A D gene is named only where the DNA matches it firmly. Size is omitted from some rows. Given values are once, few, many or a class for expanded clones.

TGTGCCAGCAGCATAGGACAGGGGGCCGGCTATGGCTACACCTTC	CASSIGQGAGYGYTF	TRBD1	TRBJ1-2	NA	TRBV9
TGCGCCAGCAGCTTCCTAGCGGGGGGCCGGAAAAAAGAGACCCAGTACTTC	CASSFLAGGRKKETQYF	TRBD2	TRBJ2-5	NA	TRBV5-1
TGTGCCTGGAGTCCGGGACAGGGTCAGCCCCAGCATTTT	CAWSPGQGQPQHF	TRBD1	TRBJ1-5	NA	TRBV30
TGTGCCAGCAATCAACAGGGGGCAGGCACAGATACGCAGTATTTT	CASNQQGAGTDTQYF	TRBD1	TRBJ2-3	NA	TRBV6-5
TGTGCCAGCAGTGTAGAGGCCTTTGTTGCGGGGGACAGTAGCTACGAGCAGTACTTC	CASSVEAFVAGDSSYEQYF	NA	TRBJ2-7	few	TRBV2
TGTGCCAGCAGCCGAAGAGGGGAGGGTGAAGGGTCACCCCTCCACTTT	CASSRRGEGEGSPLHF	NA	TRBJ1-6	NA	TRBV28
TGCAGCCAAAGGGGCGGAGAGACCCAGTACTTC	CSQRGGETQYF	NA	TRBJ2-5	NA	TRBV29-1
TGTGCCAGCAGCGTAGGGGGGACTAGCGTACACGAGCAGTACTTC	CASSVGGTSVHEQYF	TRBD2	TRBJ2-7	NA	TRBV9
TGTGCCAGTAGTACTAGACAGGGTTGGGAAAAACTGTTTTTT	CASSTRQGWEKLFF	TRBD1	TRBJ1-4	NA	TRBV19
TGTGCCTGGAGGGGGGGAGTGGAGACCCAGTACTTC	CAWRGGVETQYF	NA	TRBJ2-5	NA	TRBV30
TGTGCCAGCAGTGCGACAGGGTGGATAGGCTACACCTTC	CASSATGWIGYTF	TRBD1	TRBJ1-2	few	TRBV10-3
TGTGCCTGGAGGGGTATGGGGGACAATCAGCCCCAGCATTTT	CAWRGMGDNQPQHF	NA	TRBJ1-5	NA	TRBV30
TGTGCCAGCAGCTTAGGGGGGTTAAATTCACCCCTCCACTTT	CASSLGGLNSPLHF	NA	TRBJ1-6	few	TRBV7-2
TGCAGCGTTGAGGAGGGGGATACGCAGTATTTT	CSVEEGDTQYF	NA	TRBJ2-3	few	TRBV29-1
TGCGCCAGCAGCTTGGGATCTAGCGGGGCGATCTACGAGCAGTACTTC	CASSLGSSGAIYEQYF	TRBD2	TRBJ2-7	once	TRBV5-1
TGTGCCAGCAGAGGAAGTAGGGGGACACACACTGAAGCTTTCTTT	CASRGSRGTHTEAFF	NA	TRBJ1-1	NA	TRBV6-5
TGCAGCGTCGATACCGAGGGGGATACGCAGTATTTT	CSVDTEGDTQYF	NA	TRBJ2-3	NA	TRBV29-1
TGTGCCAGCAGCTTGACAGGGCTCTACGAGCAGTACTTC	CASSLTGLYEQYF	TRBD1	TRBJ2-7	NA	TRBV13